This T cell receptor beta chain comes out of a study of OX40 agonist ivuxolimab in advanced cancers. As for the study in general: The study treated patients with ivuxolimab, an agonistic anti-OX40 (CD134) antibody. Previous treatment with anti-PD-1, anti-PD-L1 or anti-CTLA-4 therapy was allowed; 30% to 50% had received some. While on treatment, patients had intravenous ivuxolimab at 0.01 to 10 mg/kg every 2 weeks. Hepatocellular carcinoma, melanoma, renal cell or head and neck cancer affected the dose-escalation patients.

Trimming removed 0 bases from V and 5 bases from J; junction bases left unmatched: 0. This CDR3 comprises 15 residues. Germline CDR1 SGDLS, CDR2 YYNGEE. A single count supports this clone. Using immunoSEQ multiplex PCR, the repertoire was profiled, and TCRdb retains in-frame clones only, with some absent. This sample has 60,000 to 85,000 clones, with roughly 84% found just once. This chain uses TRBV9 with TRBJ2-5; TRBD2 matches at 14 bases. The specimen was CD4+ or CD8+ T cells sorted from blood, collected in a trial of the OX40 agonist ivuxolimab. The origin of this receptor is an adult with an advanced solid tumor such as melanoma, head and neck, liver or kidney cancer. The CDR3 DNA reads as TGTGCCAGCAGCGTAGGGACTAGCGGGGGGGAGACCCAGTACTTC. Residues: CASSVGTSGGETQYF.